These 16 T cell receptor beta chains came from one sample sequenced in a study of T cell responses to AZD1222 COVID-19 vaccine. Generated by immunoSEQ multiplex PCR, the TCRdb table keeps only in-frame clones and is missing some. The table has 110,000 to 150,000 clones, approximately 91% seen once. Sequencing used peripheral blood, obtained 28 days after the second AZD1222 dose. These TCRs come from an adult who received the AZD1222 COVID-19 vaccine.

The CDR3 DNA is TGTGCCTGGAGTGTGGGGAGGGGTCTTCAGAACACTGAAGCTTTCTTT. This gives the protein CAWSVGRGLQNTEAFF. This chain connects TRBV30 to TRBJ1-1; the D gene is possibly TRBD1 (5 bases). This CDR3 region has 16 residues. V was pared by 0 bases and J by 1 base, with 15 bases between. Germline assignment: CDR1 GTSNPN and CDR2 SVGIG (reference sequence).

The V and J genes are TRBV5-5 and TRBJ1-6, with TRBD1 identical over 7 bases. Germline CDR1 is SGHKS and CDR2 is YYEKEE (reference sequence). Unmatched junction bases numbered 5, after V lost 1 base and J lost 7 bases. The CDR3 is made up of 15 amino acids. The CDR3 region has the DNA TGTGCCAGCAGCTTGTTTGGGGACAGAAATTCACCCCTCCACTTT. Its translation is CASSLFGDRNSPLHF.

This chain uses TRBV9 with TRBJ2-1, with TRBD2 as a possible D gene (5 bases). The V and J ends lost 3 bases and 6 bases respectively, with 7 bases between them. CDR3 length: 12 residues. Germline V lookup: CDR1 SGDLS, CDR2 YYNGEE. CDR3 sequence (DNA): TGTGCCAGCAGCGGCGGAGGCAATGAGCAGTTCTTC. Protein: CASSGGGNEQFF.

V and J are TRBV19 and TRBJ2-7; 9 nucleotides line up with TRBD1. Germline assignment: CDR1 LNHDA and CDR2 SQIVND (reference sequence). This CDR3 has 15 amino acids. Unmatched junction bases numbered 7, after V lost 5 bases and J lost 2 bases. The CDR3 DNA is TGTGCCAGTAGTCTCAGGACAGGGGAAGCCTACGAGCAGTACTTC. Amino acids: CASSLRTGEAYEQYF. The full variable domain, with the rest looked up from reference TRBV19 and TRBJ2-7, is DGGITQSPKYLFRKEGQNVTLSCEQNLNHDAMYWYRQDPGQGLRLIYYSQIVNDFQKGDIAEGYSVSREKKESFPLTVTSAQKNPTAFYLCASSLRTGEAYEQYFGPGTRLTVT.

The rearrangement links TRBV15 to TRBJ2-3; D gene unclear. V shed 1 base and J shed 3 bases, with 5 bases lying between them. CDR3 length equals 13 residues. CDR1 and CDR2 from the germline V gene are LNHNV and YYDKDF (reference sequence). As DNA, the CDR3 is TGTGCCACCAGCAGAGTAAATACAGATACGCAGTATTTT. This sequence encodes CATSRVNTDTQYF.

CDR3 nucleotide sequence: TGTGCCAGCAGCTCCAGGAGGGCCTACGAGCAGTACTTC. Encoded protein: CASSSRRAYEQYF. The chain uses TRBV5-6 and TRBJ2-7, with D possibly TRBD2 on 6 matching bases. From germline, CDR1 is SGHDT and CDR2 YYEEEE. The CDR3 totals 13 residues. Trimming took off 3 bases at V and 2 bases at J, with 9 bases between the two ends. The entire variable domain, with the rest obtained from reference TRBV5-6 and TRBJ2-7, is as follows: DAGVTQSPTHLIKTRGQQVTLRCSPKSGHDTVSWYQQALGQGPQFIFQYYEEEERQRGNFPDRFSGHQFPNYSSELNVNALLLGDSALYLCASSSRRAYEQYFGPGTRLTVT.

The chain couples TRBV6-1 to TRBJ2-5; 12 bases align to TRBD2. The V gene's germline CDR1 is MNHNS and CDR2 SASEGT. V was pared by 1 base and J by 5 bases, with 5 bases of the junction left unmatched. CDR3 length equals 16 residues. The CDR3 is CASSEDPSGRGETQYF. The CDR3 DNA reads as TGTGCCAGCAGTGAAGATCCTAGCGGGAGGGGGGAGACCCAGTACTTC.

V and J are TRBV25-1 and TRBJ2-3; D not certain. The CDR3 has 13 amino acids. Between the trimmed V and J ends, which lost 4 bases and 2 bases, there was a span of 7 bases. Germline assignment: CDR1 MGHDK and CDR2 SYGVNS. The CDR3 DNA reads as TGTGCCAGCAGTGCCTCGATCACAGATACGCAGTATTTT. Protein: CASSASITDTQYF.

The V and J genes are TRBV27 and TRBJ1-2; D is uncertain. This CDR3 has 15 amino acids. Germline loops: CDR1 MNHEY, CDR2 SMNVEV (reference sequence). Trimming pared 0 bases from V and 5 bases from J, leaving 13 bases between. Here the CDR3 DNA reads TGTGCCAGCAGTTTATCGCCAGCCAACCCTTATGGCTACACCTTC. Protein product: CASSLSPANPYGYTF.

The chain joins TRBV2 to TRBJ2-3; D is perhaps TRBD2 (6 bases). The CDR3 is 15 residues long. The V end lost 6 bases, the J end lost 5 bases, and 18 bases lay between the germline ends. Germline V gene lookup returns CDR1 SNHLY and CDR2 FYNNEI. CDR3 nucleotides: TGTGCCAGCAGCCGGGACTCAGATGTTATAGATACGCAGTATTTT. Translated, it gives CASSRDSDVIDTQYF.

This clone was observed a single time. The J gene is TRBJ1-2, the V gene TRBV19; TRBD1 matches at 9 bases. J lost 7 bases, V lost 7 bases, and 13 bases had no gene match. The CDR3 is made up of 15 amino acids. Germline loops: CDR1 LNHDA, CDR2 SQIVND (reference sequence). CDR3 in DNA: TGTGCCAGTACCGAACCGTACGGGACAGGGCCTGGCTACACCTTC. The encoded protein is CASTEPYGTGPGYTF.

This clone was detected a few times. The chain is built from TRBV30 and TRBJ1-5; 9 nucleotides match TRBD1. The CDR3 covers 14 residues. V lost 2 bases, J lost 4 bases, and 3 bases stayed unmatched. The germline CDR1 and CDR2 sequences are GTSNPN and SVGIG (reference sequence). The CDR3 nucleotides read TGTGCCTGGAGTATAGGACAGGGGAATCAGCCCCAGCATTTT. This gives the protein CAWSIGQGNQPQHF.

This clone showed up just a few times. The chain recombines TRBV5-5 with TRBJ1-3; D is perhaps TRBD1 (5 bases). Germline V gives CDR1 SGHKS, CDR2 YYEKEE (reference sequence). The CDR3 has 17 residues. The V end lost 1 base, the J end lost 4 bases, and 18 bases lay between the germline ends. This CDR3 is CASSLFLAGRFGNTIYF. The CDR3 DNA is TGTGCCAGCAGCTTGTTTCTCGCAGGGAGGTTCGGAAACACCATATATTTT. The entire variable domain, with the rest obtained from reference TRBV5-5 and TRBJ1-3, is as follows: DAGVTQSPTHLIKTRGQQVTLRCSPISGHKSVSWYQQVLGQGPQFIFQYYEKEERGRGNFPDRFSARQFPNYSSELNVNALLLGDSALYLCASSLFLAGRFGNTIYFGEGSWLTVV.

The chain joins TRBV3-1 (or the pseudogene TRBV3-2) to TRBJ1-3; maybe TRBD1 (6 bases). V was trimmed by 3 bases and J by 5 bases, leaving 11 bases between them. Germline loops: CDR1 LGHDT, CDR2 YNNKEL (reference sequence). CDR3 length: 14 amino acids. CDR3 sequence (DNA): TGTGCCAGCAGCCAGTCCGGACAGAGAAACACCATATATTTT. Its protein product is CASSQSGQRNTIYF.

The chain has TRBV27 and TRBJ2-3; 8 bases are a match to TRBD2. CDR3 length: 15 residues. The V gene end was trimmed by 5 bases and the J gene end by 5 bases; junction bases not matched to a gene: 9. The V gene's germline CDR1 is MNHEY and CDR2 SMNVEV (reference sequence). The CDR3 coding sequence is TGTGCCAGCAGTATACAAGCGGGAGTCGTAGATACGCAGTATTTT. This gives the protein CASSIQAGVVDTQYF.

CDR3 residues: CASSYWQTRGKLFF. The CDR3 nucleotides are TGTGCCAGCAGTTACTGGCAGACCCGTGGAAAACTGTTTTTT. J is TRBJ1-4 and V is TRBV6-5; D unclear. CDR3 length: 14 residues. V was cut by 1 base and J by 10 bases, with 13 bases left in between. Per the germline V gene, CDR1 is MNHEY and CDR2 is SVGAGI.